The sequence of this T cell receptor beta chain was determined in a study of blood T cells in healthy people across ages. This CDR3 is 15 amino acids long. The V gene's germline CDR1 is DFQATT and CDR2 SNEGSKA (reference sequence). V was clipped by 1 base and J by 7 bases; unmatched bases: 9. Study observations and caveats: Long-lived donors carried more naive CD4+ cells and greater diversity than aged donors. No one knew whether donors had CMV, which possibly confounded expanded clonotype changes.

Concerning this clonotype itself: As yet, its antigen is unknown.

Next came a second PCR, run for roughly 6 to 11 cycles, which used a sample-barcoded 5' primer along with a J-beta primer mix. Template switching added a 12-random-nucleotide identifier to every cDNA molecule. TCRdb recomputed calls from the 5' RACE reads with MiXCR, one row per CDR3 protein. The table has a few hundred thousand distinct CDR3 sequences, roughly half seen once. Those donating, healthy Caucasian individuals from Russia, were aged roughly 6 to 90. The chain joins TRBV20-1 to TRBJ2-5; 10 nucleotides agree with TRBD2. The specimen was blood. The TCR was taken from a man aged 55-75 years in good health. The CDR3, as DNA: TGCAGTGCTAGAGTGTCTAGCGGGGGCCCTTGGACCCAGTACTTC. This sequence encodes CSARVSSGGPWTQYF.